The next 20 T cell receptor beta chains were all read from a single sample in a study of T cell repertoires in cytomegalovirus infection. These receptors have no identified antigens. TCRdb re-derived calls from the reads in MiXCR, one entry per CDR3 protein. The profile covers 150,000 to 200,000 distinct CDR3 sequences, with roughly a fifth appearing a single time and under 30% taken by the ten largest. Sequencing was performed on CD8+ T cells from cultured PBMCs, taken from culture after CMV antigen stimulation. All receptors come from a human donor in good health (CMV status not recorded). Some clones in this sample may be carry-over from other donors' samples.

The chain couples TRBV6-1 to TRBJ2-1; unclear D gene. CDR1 is MNHNS and CDR2 is SASEGT in the germline V gene. V was shortened by 1 base and J by 7 bases, with 11 bases between the two germline ends. The length of the CDR3 is 14 residues. The CDR3 is CASSEEPRVNEQFF. CDR3 in DNA: TGTGCCAGCAGTGAAGAGCCTAGGGTAAATGAGCAGTTCTTC.

Note on this clonotype: A junction boundary mismatches the germline segment, possibly from a read error. The chain joins TRBV27 to TRBJ1-1; D unresolved. This CDR3 spans 14 amino acids. The V gene's germline CDR1 is MNHEY and CDR2 SMNVEV (reference sequence). The CDR3 nucleotides are TGTGCCAGCAGTCCAGATAATTTATCGGAGAGGGTTTCTTTT. Encoded protein: CASSPDNLSERVSF.

The J gene is TRBJ2-1, the V gene TRBV7-2; 11 nucleotides agree with TRBD2. The CDR3 runs 15 residues. Trimming at V came to 1 base and at J to 9 bases, leaving 5 bases not matched to a gene. In germline, CDR1 is SGHTA, CDR2 FQGNSA. CDR3 sequence: CASSLGLAGRGEQFF. CDR3 sequence (DNA): TGTGCCAGCAGCTTAGGACTAGCGGGGAGAGGTGAGCAGTTCTTC.

This clonotype was found a few times. The chain combines TRBV7-2 with TRBJ2-1; D possibly matches TRBD1 or TRBD2 (5 bases each). CDR3 size: 15 residues. Germline V lookup: CDR1 SGHTA, CDR2 FQGNSA. Trimming pared 1 base from V and 2 bases from J, leaving 9 bases between. The chain's CDR3 is CASSLGGVAYNEQFF. CDR3 DNA: TGTGCCAGCAGCTTAGGAGGGGTGGCCTACAATGAGCAGTTCTTC. The variable domain in full, completed from reference TRBV7-2 and TRBJ2-1, reads GAGVSQSPSNKVTEKGKDVELRCDPISGHTALYWYRQSLGQGLEFLIYFQGNSAPDKSGLPSDRFSAERTGGSVSTLTIQRTQQEDSAVYLCASSLGGVAYNEQFFGPGTRLTVL.

This clonotype was counted a single time. The rearrangement uses TRBV2 and TRBJ1-1; 7 bases line up with TRBD1. The CDR3 loop spans 11 amino acids. Germline CDR1 reads SNHLY; CDR2 reads FYNNEI. V trimming: 8 bases; J trimming: 5 bases; junction bases outside the gene matches: 2. CDR3 amino acids: CASEGATEAFF. The CDR3 bases are TGTGCCAGCGAGGGGGCAACTGAAGCTTTCTTT. Full variable domain (rest looked up from reference TRBV2 and TRBJ1-1): EPEVTQTPSHQVTQMGQEVILRCVPISNHLYFYWYRQILGQKVEFLVSFYNNEISEKSEIFDDQFSVERPDGSNFTLKIRSTKLEDSAMYFCASEGATEAFFGQGTRLTVV.

CDR3 region: CASSLYPGGLQTPTSTDTQYF. The CDR3 nucleotides read TGTGCCAGCAGCCTCTATCCCGGGGGTCTGCAGACGCCGACTAGCACAGATACGCAGTATTTT. The rearrangement joins TRBV4-2 to TRBJ2-3, with D perhaps matching TRBD2 (6 bases). The V end was cut by 4 bases, the J end by 0 bases, with 29 bases between. Germline V gene data show CDR1 as LGHNA and CDR2 as YNFKEQ. The CDR3 has 21 residues.

The chain links TRBV5-5 to TRBJ2-7, with D perhaps given as TRBD1 or TRBD2 (6 bases each). V lost 6 bases to trimming and J lost 1 base, with 20 bases between them. Germline V CDR1 and CDR2: SGHKS, YYEKEE (reference sequence). The CDR3 is 16 residues long. The CDR3 is CASTLHGGPASYEQYF. The CDR3 coding sequence is TGTGCCAGCACCCTACATGGGGGGCCGGCTTCCTACGAGCAGTACTTC.

CDR3 amino acids: CASRPTGTSIHEQYF. In DNA, the CDR3 is TGTGCCAGCAGGCCAACCGGGACTAGCATCCACGAGCAGTACTTC. The chain employs TRBV7-2 and TRBJ2-7; 9 bases map to TRBD2. The CDR3 is made up of 15 amino acids. Germline CDR1 SGHTA, CDR2 FQGNSA. V was pared by 6 bases and J by 5 bases, with 11 bases of the junction left unmatched.

There are a few counts of this clonotype. The chain joins TRBV5-4 to TRBJ2-7, with D perhaps TRBD1 (6 bases). The V end was cut by 3 bases, the J end by 4 bases, with 14 bases between. Germline lookup yields CDR1 SGHNT and CDR2 YYREEE (reference sequence). This CDR3 region has 14 residues. CDR3 sequence: CASSSKGERYEQYF. The DNA for the CDR3 is TGTGCCAGCAGCTCGAAGGGGGAAAGGTACGAGCAGTACTTC. Full variable domain (remainder filled in from reference TRBV5-4 and TRBJ2-7): ETGVTQSPTHLIKTRGQQVTLRCSSQSGHNTVSWYQQALGQGPQFIFQYYREEENGRGNFPPRFSGLQFPNYSSELNVNALELDDSALYLCASSSKGERYEQYFGPGTRLTVT.

CDR3 protein: CASSSTGGANQPQHF. CDR3 bases: TGTGCCAGCAGCTCCACAGGGGGCGCGAATCAGCCCCAGCATTTT. This sequence joins TRBV7-9 and TRBJ1-5; 9 bases agree with TRBD1. In germline, CDR1 is SEHNR, CDR2 FQNEAQ (reference sequence). CDR3 size: 15 residues. V shed 4 bases, J shed 4 bases, and the junction held 5 bases outside the gene matches. Full variable domain (outside the CDR3, taken from reference TRBV7-9 and TRBJ1-5): DTGVSQNPRHKITKRGQNVTFRCDPISEHNRLYWYRQTLGQGPEFLTYFQNEAQLEKSRLLSDRFSAERPKGSFSTLEIQRTEQGDSAMYLCASSSTGGANQPQHFGDGTRLSIL.

The chain combines TRBV27 with TRBJ2-3; D gene uncertain. V was cut by 5 bases and J by 9 bases, with 18 bases left in between. There are 14 residues in the CDR3. The germline V gene encodes CDR1 MNHEY and CDR2 SMNVEV (reference sequence). The CDR3 sequence: CASSGSGVGTTQYF. The CDR3 nucleotides are TGTGCCAGCAGTGGAAGTGGAGTGGGAACGACGCAGTATTTT.

This clonotype was seen a handful of times. The chain links TRBV10-3 to TRBJ1-1, with a tentative D call TRBD1 (5 bases). CDR3 size: 14 residues. Germline V lookup: CDR1 ENHRY, CDR2 SYGVKD. Between the trimmed V and J ends, which lost 10 bases and 2 bases, there was a span of 17 bases. CDR3 loop: CATDEGAENTEAFF. The DNA for the CDR3 is TGTGCCACCGATGAAGGGGCCGAAAACACTGAAGCTTTCTTT.

The rearrangement uses TRBV6-2 or TRBV6-3 and TRBJ1-1; D is uncertain. Germline V CDR1 and CDR2: MNHEY, SVGEGT. The germline V and J ends were trimmed by 2 bases and 8 bases, with 12 bases remaining between them. This CDR3 contains 13 residues. CDR3 protein: CASSYGFAYEAFF. Written as DNA, the CDR3 is TGTGCCAGCAGTTACGGCTTCGCCTACGAAGCTTTCTTT.

The genes are TRBV11-2 and TRBJ2-3, with 10 nucleotides matching TRBD2. Per germline, CDR1 SGHAT and CDR2 FQNNGV. The CDR3 spans 16 residues. The CDR3 protein is CATRLAGARSTDTQYF. Written as DNA, the CDR3 is TGTGCGACCAGGCTAGCGGGGGCCCGTAGCACAGATACGCAGTATTTT.

Comment on this clonotype: Sequence at one end of the junction differs from germline and may be a read error. The CDR3 loop reads CASRSGTGRSGELFF. The CDR3, as DNA: TGTGCCAGCAGGTCCGGGACAGGGAGGTCCGGGGAACTGTTTTTT. This sequence joins TRBV12-3 or TRBV12-4 and TRBJ2-2; the match to TRBD1 covers 9 bases. The CDR3 is made up of 15 amino acids.

This clonotype has a single count. The chain recombines TRBV7-6 with TRBJ2-3; 9 bases match TRBD2. The CDR3 runs to 18 residues. Looked up from germline, CDR1 is SGHVS and CDR2 is FNYEAQ. Losses at the gene ends were 0 bases for V and 0 bases for J; bases not matched to a gene: 7. DNA for the CDR3: TGTGCCAGCAGCTTAGCTCAGACTAGCGGCCCTAGCACAGATACGCAGTATTTT. Encoded protein: CASSLAQTSGPSTDTQYF.

J is TRBJ1-5 and V is TRBV27; 12 bases fit TRBD1. J was trimmed by 5 bases and V by 8 bases; bases with no gene match: 4. The CDR3 extends over 14 amino acids. Germline V gene sequence: CDR1 MNHEY, CDR2 SMNVEV (reference sequence). The CDR3 here is CASRGQGAYQPQHF. In DNA, the CDR3 is TGTGCCAGCCGGGGACAGGGGGCATATCAGCCCCAGCATTTT.

This rearrangement joins TRBV7-8 to TRBJ2-3; 7 bases line up with TRBD2. Germline V CDR1 and CDR2: SGHVS, FQNEAQ. This CDR3 spans 16 amino acids. With V trimmed by 4 bases and J by 0 bases, 7 bases remained unmatched. This CDR3 is CASSSSLAPSTDTQYF. For the CDR3, the DNA is TGTGCCAGCAGCTCCTCACTAGCGCCTAGCACAGATACGCAGTATTTT.

The V gene is TRBV4-1, the J gene TRBJ1-1, with D possibly TRBD1 on 6 matching bases. Per germline, CDR1 MGHRA and CDR2 YSYEKL. V lost 2 bases, J lost 3 bases, and 7 bases lay in between. The CDR3 has 13 residues. In DNA form, the CDR3 reads TGCGCCAGCAGCCAAAGGGGGGACACTGAAGCTTTCTTT. This encodes CASSQRGDTEAFF.

The V call is TRBV5-1, the J call TRBJ2-7; 7 positions match TRBD2. V lost 2 bases to trimming and J lost 2 bases; unmatched junction nucleotides: 1. Germline CDR1 reads SGHRS; CDR2 reads YFSETQ. The CDR3 length is 13 residues. As DNA, the CDR3 is TGCGCCAGCAGCTTCGGACTAGCCTACGAGCAGTACTTC. Translated, it gives CASSFGLAYEQYF. Full variable domain (rest looked up from reference TRBV5-1 and TRBJ2-7): KAGVTQTPRYLIKTRGQQVTLSCSPISGHRSVSWYQQTPGQGLQFLFEYFSETQRNKGNFPGRFSGRQFSNSRSEMNVSTLELGDSALYLCASSFGLAYEQYFGPGTRLTVT.